The text below deals with one T cell receptor (beta chain). The antigen is undetermined. The table came from immunoSEQ multiplex PCR; TCRdb's copy has only in-frame clones and leaves some out. The data contain about 380,000 clones, 95% to 97% of them singletons. The data belong to a study of shared clonotypes between healthy human individuals. Study results and caveats: Among the subsets, naive ones generally showed larger estimated richness than memory ones.

Germline CDR1 and CDR2: SGHNT and YENEEA. The CDR3 length is 16 residues. J was trimmed by 3 bases and V by 0 bases; bases with no gene match: 2. The sequence came from a man aged 25-45 years in good health. The chain joins TRBV11-3 to TRBJ2-7; TRBD2 agrees at 13 bases. The specimen was memory CD8+ T cells sorted from blood. Subset described: CD45RO+ cells pooled with CCR7-negative TemRA cells. The CDR3: CASSLDRTSGSYEQYF. The CDR3 bases are TGTGCCAGCAGCTTAGATCGGACTAGCGGGAGCTACGAGCAGTACTTC.